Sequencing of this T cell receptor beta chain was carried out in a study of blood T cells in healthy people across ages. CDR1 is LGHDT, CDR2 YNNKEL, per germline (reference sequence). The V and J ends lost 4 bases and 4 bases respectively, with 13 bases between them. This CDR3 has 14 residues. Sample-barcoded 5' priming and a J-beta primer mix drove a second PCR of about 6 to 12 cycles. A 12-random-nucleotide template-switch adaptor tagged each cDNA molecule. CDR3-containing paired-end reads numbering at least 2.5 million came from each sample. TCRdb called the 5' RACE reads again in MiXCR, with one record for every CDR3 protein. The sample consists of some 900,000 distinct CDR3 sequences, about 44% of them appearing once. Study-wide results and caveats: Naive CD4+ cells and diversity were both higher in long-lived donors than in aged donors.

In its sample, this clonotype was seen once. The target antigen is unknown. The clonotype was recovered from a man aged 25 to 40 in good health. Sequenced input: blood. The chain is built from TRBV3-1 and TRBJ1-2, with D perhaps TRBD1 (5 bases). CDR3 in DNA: TGTGCCAGCAGCCCCCCTGCAGGGCGCTATGGCTACACCTTC. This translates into CASSPPAGRYGYTF.